This T cell receptor beta chain was captured in a study of blood T cells in healthy people across ages. For the study at large: Capture by template switching was about one barcoded beta molecule per two T cells.

Roughly 9.2 milliliters of peripheral blood were drawn from each donor into EDTA-treated tubes. Primed by a sample-barcoded 5' primer and a J-beta primer mix, a second PCR proceeded for about 6 to 12 cycles. Each cDNA molecule was tagged by a template-switch adaptor with 12 random nucleotides. TCRdb fed the 5' RACE reads into MiXCR, producing one record per CDR3 protein. The top ten hold 7.7% of the sample, which has about 1,500,000 distinct CDR3 sequences, 25% to 30% seen once. The CDR3 spans 15 residues. V lost 8 bases and J 6 bases, leaving 21 bases between the germline ends. The receptor's source is a woman in her twenties or thirties in good health. The chain carries TRBV12-3 or TRBV12-4 and TRBJ2-3, with a weak D call TRBD2 (5 bases). Source material: blood. DNA of the CDR3: TGTGCCAGCTCCTTCCCCAGCTGGCGGGTGGATACGCAGTATTTT. It is translated as CASSFPSWRVDTQYF.